Presented here are 26 T cell receptor beta chains from one specimen sequenced in a study of CD8+CD57+ T cells in acquired aplastic anemia. The TCR beta profiling, which covered VDJ combination and CDR3 sequence, was carried out using genomic DNA as the template. Via MiXCR, TCRdb re-called the reads, giving one row per CDR3 protein. The sample yields some 280,000 distinct CDR3 sequences, roughly three fifths seen once. The sequencing input was sorted CD4+, CD8+, or CD8+CD57+ T cells (not recorded which) from PBMCs. These receptors all stem from a human donor with severe aplastic anemia or a healthy control (not recorded which).

The chain has TRBV2 and TRBJ2-2; D is undetermined. V shed 10 bases and J shed 2 bases, with 5 bases lying between them. CDR3 length equals 11 residues. From germline, CDR1 is SNHLY and CDR2 FYNNEI. CDR3 DNA: TGTGCCACTGAAAACACCGGGGAGCTGTTTTTT. This codes for CATENTGELFF.

The chain is built from TRBV19 and TRBJ1-4; 7 bases agree with TRBD1. The V gene's germline CDR1 is LNHDA and CDR2 SQIVND (reference sequence). This CDR3 has 18 residues. Unmatched junction bases numbered 16, after V lost 3 bases and J lost 6 bases. The CDR3, as DNA: TGTGCCAGTAGTATGCCGGGACAGCATATTCCGGATGATGAAAAACTGTTTTTT. As protein: CASSMPGQHIPDDEKLFF.

The rearrangement uses TRBV25-1 and TRBJ2-4, with D unresolved. Germline-derived CDR1 and CDR2 are MGHDK and SYGVNS. Trimming stripped 3 bases from V and 0 bases from J, with 9 bases between. This CDR3 contains 15 residues. The CDR3 coding sequence is TGTGCCAGCAGTGATACCCGAGCAGCCAAAAACATTCAGTACTTC. The encoded protein is CASSDTRAAKNIQYF. Combining the CDR3 with reference TRBV25-1 and TRBJ2-4 gives the whole variable domain EADIYQTPRYLVIGTGKKITLECSQTMGHDKMYWYQQDPGMELHLIHYSYGVNSTEKGDLSSESTVSRIRTEHFPLTLESARPSHTSQYLCASSDTRAAKNIQYFGAGTRLSVL.

This clonotype was seen repeatedly, ten times or more. The chain couples TRBV7-2 to TRBJ2-2; maybe TRBD2 (5 bases). This CDR3 spans 13 amino acids. CDR1 is SGHTA, CDR2 FQGNSA, per germline. V was cut by 2 bases and J by 5 bases, with 6 bases left in between. CDR3 DNA sequence: TGTGCCAGCAGCTTATGGACTACCGGGGAGCTGTTTTTT. As protein: CASSLWTTGELFF.

V gene TRBV7-9 combines with J gene TRBJ2-2; possibly TRBD2 for D (6 bases). Per the germline V gene, CDR1 is SEHNR and CDR2 is FQNEAQ (reference sequence). The CDR3 consists of 15 residues. V was shortened by 5 bases and J by 4 bases, with 14 bases between the two germline ends. The CDR3 loop is CASSPWEASTGELFF. The CDR3 DNA follows: TGTGCCAGCAGCCCATGGGAGGCGAGCACCGGGGAGCTGTTTTTT.

The rearrangement joins TRBV10-3 to TRBJ2-7, with 11 bases that match TRBD1. V shed 7 bases, J shed 2 bases, and the junction held 4 bases outside the gene matches. This CDR3 is 14 amino acids long. Germline CDR1 ENHRY, CDR2 SYGVKD. For the CDR3, the DNA is TGTGCCATCACCATGGACAGGGGGCCCTACGAGCAGTACTTC. Amino acids: CAITMDRGPYEQYF.

The V and J genes are TRBV20-1 and TRBJ2-5; D is unresolved. Trimming removed 2 bases from V and 5 bases from J, with 12 bases in between. CDR1 DFQATT and CDR2 SNEGSKA come from the germline V gene (reference sequence). The CDR3 is 13 residues long. CDR3 coding DNA: TGCAGTGCTAGACCGGAATGGGGTGAGACCCAGTACTTC. Encoded protein: CSARPEWGETQYF.

The rearrangement joins TRBV2 to TRBJ1-1; 9 nucleotides align to TRBD1. The CDR3 spans 12 residues. Germline assignment: CDR1 SNHLY and CDR2 FYNNEI. V gave up 10 bases and J gave up 6 bases; unmatched junction bases: 6. The CDR3 is CATGTGYAEAFF. The CDR3 DNA is TGTGCCACCGGGACAGGGTACGCTGAAGCTTTCTTT.

The chain links TRBV15 to TRBJ1-1; maybe TRBD1 (6 bases). CDR3 length equals 17 residues. Trimming shortened V by 0 bases and J by 5 bases, and 19 bases separated the two germline ends. The V gene's germline CDR1 is LNHNV and CDR2 YYDKDF (reference sequence). The CDR3 bases are TGTGCCACCAGCAGAGAGCTCCTTAGCACAGGGAAGACTGAAGCTTTCTTT. This codes for CATSRELLSTGKTEAFF.

The CDR3 spells CASSLDGGDEKLFF. The CDR3 nucleotides read TGTGCCAGCAGCTTAGATGGCGGCGATGAAAAACTGTTTTTT. The J gene is TRBJ1-4, the V gene TRBV7-9; D is unresolved. The CDR3 consists of 14 residues. The V gene's germline CDR1 is SEHNR and CDR2 FQNEAQ (reference sequence). V was clipped by 1 base and J by 6 bases, with 9 bases between them.

The rearrangement joins TRBV12-3 or TRBV12-4 to TRBJ2-3; 7 positions agree with TRBD2. The length of the CDR3 is 16 residues. V trimming: 6 bases; J trimming: 2 bases; junction bases outside the gene matches: 11. CDR3 amino acids: CASSFEEGGNTDTQYF. For the CDR3, the DNA is TGTGCCAGCAGCTTCGAGGAGGGAGGGAACACAGATACGCAGTATTTT.

This clonotype was recorded a few times. The chain carries TRBV7-2 and TRBJ2-7; D is possibly TRBD1 (6 bases). V gave up 5 bases and J gave up 3 bases, with 14 bases separating them. The CDR3 is made up of 14 amino acids. Germline CDR1 reads SGHTA; CDR2 reads FQGNSA. The CDR3 nucleotides are TGTGCCAGCAGCCCGACAGGAGGACTCTACGAGCAGTACTTC. Translated: CASSPTGGLYEQYF.

The rearrangement links TRBV5-6 to TRBJ2-5; D gene unclear. The J call may not be correct, given that the DNA end is closer to TRBJ2-7. The CDR3 length is 15 residues. The germline gives CDR1 SGHDT, CDR2 YYEEEE. CDR3 DNA: TGTGCCAGCAGCCCCGGACGGCCCGTTTTCGCCGAGCAGTACTTC. Translating it yields CASSPGRPVFAEQYF.

The chain combines TRBV19 with TRBJ1-2; weak D call: TRBD1 (5 bases). Per the germline V gene, CDR1 is LNHDA and CDR2 is SQIVND (reference sequence). CDR3 length: 15 amino acids. Trimming stripped 1 base from V and 3 bases from J, with 12 bases between. CDR3 in DNA: TGTGCCAGTAGTATAGGGGAAACAGGATACTATGGCTACACCTTC. Protein product: CASSIGETGYYGYTF.

The chain is built from TRBV25-1 and TRBJ1-5; 11 bases are shared with TRBD1. The CDR3 has 15 amino acids. Germline V gene lookup returns CDR1 MGHDK and CDR2 SYGVNS. J lost 5 bases, V lost 5 bases, and 5 bases had no gene match. CDR3 protein: CASSSGTGGYQPQHF. The CDR3 DNA follows: TGTGCCAGCAGTAGCGGGACAGGGGGATATCAGCCCCAGCATTTT.

This rearrangement joins TRBV20-1 to TRBJ1-1, with 7 bases that match TRBD1. Germline CDR1 and CDR2: DFQATT and SNEGSKA (reference sequence). The CDR3 is made up of 13 amino acids. J was trimmed by 4 bases and V by 5 bases; bases with no gene match: 7. The CDR3 protein is CSAPHRGPTEAFF. The CDR3, as DNA: TGCAGTGCTCCTCACAGGGGCCCCACTGAAGCTTTCTTT.

The rearrangement links TRBV7-6 to TRBJ1-5, with D hard to call. Germline CDR1 is SGHVS and CDR2 is FNYEAQ. The CDR3 extends over 13 amino acids. Trimming cost V 1 base and J 5 bases, with 6 bases left between them. Here the CDR3 DNA reads TGTGCCAGCAGCTTAGTCCAAGATCAGCCCCAGCATTTT. It codes for CASSLVQDQPQHF.

The sample holds one count of this clonotype. The chain recombines TRBV29-1 with TRBJ1-2; D is perhaps TRBD1 (5 bases). V was clipped by 8 bases and J by 3 bases, with 10 bases between them. Germline CDR1 and CDR2: SQVTM and ANQGSEA. This CDR3 is built from 11 residues. The CDR3 loop reads CSLRDDYGYTF. CDR3 DNA: TGCAGCCTCCGGGACGACTATGGCTACACCTTC. The complete variable domain, with remaining parts taken from reference TRBV29-1 and TRBJ1-2, reads SAVISQKPSRDICQRGTSLTIQCQVDSQVTMMFWYRQQPGQSLTLIATANQGSEATYESGFVIDKFPISRPNLTFSTLTVSNMSPEDSSIYLCSLRDDYGYTFGSGTRLTVV.

J is TRBJ1-1 and V is TRBV10-3; D is unclear. Germline lookup yields CDR1 ENHRY and CDR2 SYGVKD. The V end lost 5 bases, the J end lost 0 bases, and 16 bases lay between the germline ends. The CDR3 has 16 residues. CDR3 sequence: CAISHLSGVMNTEAFF. As DNA, the CDR3 is TGTGCCATCAGTCATTTATCAGGTGTCATGAACACTGAAGCTTTCTTT.

The chain is built from TRBV24-1 and TRBJ2-7; TRBD1 might be the D (6 bases). This CDR3 region has 15 residues. The V and J ends lost 4 bases and 4 bases respectively, with 16 bases between them. The germline CDR1 and CDR2 sequences are KGHDR and SFDVKD. The CDR3 loop reads CATSEKGEYRYEQYF. CDR3 bases: TGTGCCACCAGTGAAAAGGGGGAATATAGGTACGAGCAGTACTTC.

The chain is built from TRBV7-3 and TRBJ2-5; D call uncertain. Trimming took off 7 bases at V and 1 base at J, with 13 bases between the two ends. Germline-derived CDR1 and CDR2 are SGHTA and FQGTGA. The CDR3 has 14 residues. The CDR3 reads CASTIQNSQETQYF. The CDR3 region has the DNA TGTGCCAGCACCATACAGAATTCCCAAGAGACCCAGTACTTC.

This clonotype came up many times. V is TRBV14 and J is TRBJ2-7; possibly TRBD2 for D (7 bases). From germline, CDR1 is SGHDN and CDR2 FVKESK. The CDR3 is 14 amino acids. With 4 bases removed from V and 3 bases from J, the gap between germline ends came to 13 bases. The CDR3 loop reads CASSRAGARYEQYF. In DNA form, the CDR3 reads TGTGCCAGCAGCCGTGCGGGGGCCCGCTACGAGCAGTACTTC.

Comments on this clonotype: One junction end disagrees with the germline gene, perhaps due to a read error. The chain is built from TRBV12-3 or TRBV12-4 and TRBJ2-1; 13 nucleotides line up with TRBD2. This CDR3 region has 16 residues. CDR3 bases: TGTGCCAGCAGTTTTGACGGACTAGCGGGGGTACGTGAGCGGTTCTTC. Its translation: CASSFDGLAGVRERFF.

Turning to this clonotype: Since a much larger clone is just one base distant, this may be a read error. The V and J genes are TRBV6-5 and TRBJ1-1, with D perhaps TRBD1 (5 bases). V lost 6 bases and J lost 1, with 12 bases in between. The CDR3 spans 14 residues. Germline CDR1 reads MNHEY; CDR2 reads SVGAGI. CDR3 in amino acids: CASSSGRENTEAFF. The CDR3 DNA sequence: TGTGCCAGCAGCTCGGGACGGGAGAACACTGAAGCTTTCTTT.

Regarding this clonotype: The CDR3 carries no conserved terminal phenylalanine or tryptophan, so it likely arises from a read error. V and J are TRBV25-1 and TRBJ1-1; D might be TRBD1 (5 bases). The V end lost 7 bases, the J end lost 9 bases, and 12 bases lay between the germline ends. CDR1 is MGHDK, CDR2 SYGVNS, per germline. This CDR3 has 11 residues. The CDR3 DNA follows: TGTGCCAGCATGGCAGGGCCACAAGCTTTCCTT. Translated: CASMAGPQAFL.

This rearrangement joins TRBV25-1 to TRBJ1-2; no definite D call. The V gene's germline CDR1 is MGHDK and CDR2 SYGVNS. This CDR3 comprises 17 residues. Deletions cut 0 bases from V and 5 bases from J, with 19 bases between. The CDR3 sequence is CASSEYDMEKNGYGYTF. The CDR3 bases are TGTGCCAGCAGTGAATATGATATGGAAAAGAACGGATATGGCTACACCTTC.